This entry lists 25 T cell receptor beta chains sequenced from one sample in a study of cytomegalovirus exposure and HLA in healthy donors. The PCR used 60 Vbeta and 13 Jbeta primers. TCRdb's copy holds only in-frame clones and misses some; the assay was immunoSEQ multiplex PCR. Among some 200,000 clones listed, approximately 80% were seen once. Sequenced: PBMCs. The receptors derive from a boy aged 2 to 10 in good health and CMV-seronegative.

The CDR3 sequence is CASSVGLAGTYEQYF. As DNA, the CDR3 is TGTGCCAGCAGCGTCGGACTAGCGGGAACCTACGAGCAGTACTTC. The J gene is TRBJ2-7, the V gene TRBV7-2; the match to TRBD2 covers 12 bases. V dropped 5 bases and J dropped 2; count of bases not matched to a gene: 4. Germline assignment: CDR1 SGHTA and CDR2 FQGNSA. The length of the CDR3 is 15 residues.

The genes are TRBV6-1 and TRBJ2-7; perhaps TRBD2 as D (7 bases). The CDR3 runs to 17 residues. V lost 1 base to trimming and J lost 4 bases, with 20 bases between them. Looked up from germline, CDR1 is MNHNS and CDR2 is SASEGT. CDR3 residues: CASSEGAYGGPRYEQYF. The CDR3 nucleotides are TGTGCCAGCAGTGAAGGCGCTTACGGGGGGCCTCGGTACGAGCAGTACTTC.

Only a few counts were recorded for this clone. V is TRBV4-3 and J is TRBJ1-3; 7 bases are a match to TRBD1. Germline-derived CDR1 and CDR2 are LGHNA and YSLEER. The CDR3 consists of 18 residues. Germline trimming cut 0 bases from V and 4 bases from J; bases unmatched to any gene: 12. The CDR3 nucleotides are TGCGCCAGCAGCCAAGATGCCGCCAACAGGGGACCGGGAAACACCATATATTTT. Residues: CASSQDAANRGPGNTIYF.

The chain links TRBV7-2 to TRBJ2-1; 8 bases map to TRBD2. The CDR3 is made up of 15 amino acids. V trimming: 6 bases; J trimming: 7 bases; junction bases outside the gene matches: 11. In germline, CDR1 is SGHTA, CDR2 FQGNSA. CDR3 nucleotide sequence: TGTGCCAGCAGTGCGGGGGGCCCCAGGAGGAATGAGCAGTTCTTC. Residues: CASSAGGPRRNEQFF. Supplemented by reference TRBV7-2 and TRBJ2-1, the full variable domain reads GAGVSQSPSNKVTEKGKDVELRCDPISGHTALYWYRQSLGQGLEFLIYFQGNSAPDKSGLPSDRFSAERTGGSVSTLTIQRTQQEDSAVYLCASSAGGPRRNEQFFGPGTRLTVL.

This chain joins TRBV19 and TRBJ1-2; D not certain. The CDR3 consists of 15 residues. Germline V gene lookup returns CDR1 LNHDA and CDR2 SQIVND (reference sequence). Deletions cut 0 bases from V and 4 bases from J, with 12 bases between. CDR3 nucleotides: TGTGCCAGTAGTATAGATCGCGGCCACCTCTATGGCTACACCTTC. Its translation is CASSIDRGHLYGYTF.

J is TRBJ2-3 and V is TRBV10-2, with 10 bases aligning to TRBD2. CDR1 WSHSY and CDR2 SAAADI come from the germline V gene. The CDR3 length is 14 residues. Trimming cost V 10 bases and J 2 bases; bases outside gene matches: 6. In nucleotides, the CDR3 is TGCGCCATCTCTAGCGGGGGCTCCACAGATACGCAGTATTTT. Amino acids: CAISSGGSTDTQYF.

This chain links TRBV14 with TRBJ1-4; D is perhaps TRBD1 (6 bases). The CDR3 is 16 residues long. The V gene lost 5 bases and the J gene lost 5 bases, with 18 bases spanning the gap. Germline CDR1 and CDR2: SGHDN and FVKESK. DNA for the CDR3: TGTGCCAGCAGCTCCTTACAGGGAATCGGCAATGAAAAACTGTTTTTT. Amino acids: CASSSLQGIGNEKLFF.

The V and J genes are TRBV23-1 and TRBJ2-5; 8 nucleotides agree with TRBD2. TRBV23-1 is classed as an ORF, of uncertain function. V was clipped by 4 bases and J by 1 base; unmatched bases: 5. The CDR3 runs 15 residues. CDR3 nucleotides: TGCGCCAGCAGTCCCAACACTAGCGGCCAAGAGACCCAGTACTTC. As protein: CASSPNTSGQETQYF.

This rearrangement joins TRBV21-1 to TRBJ1-6; the D segment call TRBD1 is taken from the table without a DNA check. TRBV21-1 is listed as a pseudogene. The CDR3 contains 16 residues. The CDR3 is CASSNRQGINNSPLHF. In nucleotides, the CDR3 is TGTGCCAGCAGCAATCGACAGGGTATAAATAATTCACCCCTCCACTTT.

This chain uses TRBV4-1 with TRBJ1-1; D remains unclear. The length of the CDR3 is 15 residues. Germline V lookup: CDR1 MGHRA, CDR2 YSYEKL. Trimming took off 3 bases at V and 2 bases at J, with 13 bases between the two ends. The chain's CDR3 is CASSHSDRLNTEAFF. The CDR3 DNA reads TGCGCCAGCAGCCACTCGGACCGACTAAACACTGAAGCTTTCTTT.

The DNA of the CDR3 is TGTGCCATCAGGGGGACAGGTCATTCACCCCTCCACTTT. Encoded protein: CAIRGTGHSPLHF. The rearrangement uses TRBV10-3 and TRBJ1-6; 8 bases are a match to TRBD1. The CDR3 extends over 13 amino acids. The germline V gene has CDR1 ENHRY and CDR2 SYGVKD. The V gene end was trimmed by 6 bases and the J gene end by 8 bases; junction bases not matched to a gene: 3.

The rearrangement uses TRBV7-9 and TRBJ1-6; 8 bases fit TRBD1. The V gene's germline CDR1 is SEHNR and CDR2 FQNEAQ (reference sequence). The CDR3 has 15 residues. V shed 6 bases, J shed 3 bases, and the junction held 4 bases outside the gene matches. CDR3 loop: CASSLGQDYNSPLHF. The CDR3 DNA follows: TGTGCCAGCAGTCTGGGACAGGACTATAATTCACCCCTCCACTTT.

The chain has TRBV11-2 and TRBJ2-7; a possible D gene is TRBD2 (6 bases). Deletions cut 5 bases from V and 4 bases from J, with 12 bases between. The CDR3 has 13 amino acids. Germline CDR1 is SGHAT and CDR2 is FQNNGV. The CDR3 bases are TGTGCCAGCAGCCCGGGACTGGAGTACGAGCAGTACTTC. Protein sequence: CASSPGLEYEQYF.

This clone was seen a single time. The V gene is TRBV7-2, the J gene TRBJ2-3, with 9 bases fitting TRBD2. V shed 0 bases and J 10 bases; nucleotides not matched to a gene: 8. The CDR3 is 15 amino acids. Germline loops: CDR1 SGHTA, CDR2 FQGNSA. The CDR3: CASSLARLAGYSQYF. CDR3 coding DNA: TGTGCCAGCAGCTTAGCGCGGCTAGCGGGGTACTCGCAGTATTTT.

The chain uses TRBV5-4 and TRBJ2-5, with D perhaps TRBD2 (6 bases). The length of the CDR3 is 13 residues. V gave up 4 bases and J gave up 4 bases, with 11 bases separating them. The V gene's germline CDR1 is SGHNT and CDR2 YYREEE (reference sequence). CDR3 nucleotides: TGTGCCAGCAGCGCCCGGGGAGGAGAGACCCAGTACTTC. Translated: CASSARGGETQYF.

This chain links TRBV19 with TRBJ1-2, with 11 bases that match TRBD1. V was pared by 6 bases and J by 5 bases, with 11 bases of the junction left unmatched. Germline lookup yields CDR1 LNHDA and CDR2 SQIVND (reference sequence). The CDR3 extends over 16 amino acids. CDR3 protein: CASRWDRGSIVYGYTF. The CDR3 bases are TGTGCCAGTAGGTGGGACAGGGGGTCCATCGTGTATGGCTACACCTTC.

This chain links TRBV6-5 with TRBJ2-3; D is uncertain. Germline values: CDR1 MNHEY, CDR2 SVGAGI. Trimming left V 2 bases short and J 5 bases short, with 17 bases between. CDR3 length equals 16 residues. CDR3 amino acids: CASSYERASPGDTQYF. DNA for the CDR3: TGTGCCAGCAGTTACGAGAGAGCCTCGCCGGGAGATACGCAGTATTTT.

V usage is TRBV19 and J usage is TRBJ1-5; TRBD1 matches at 10 bases. V lost 5 bases and J lost 0; bases outside the gene matches: 16. This CDR3 region has 20 residues. The germline V gene encodes CDR1 LNHDA and CDR2 SQIVND (reference sequence). CDR3 in amino acids: CASSPIWQGQGKYSNQPQHF. As DNA, the CDR3 is TGTGCCAGTAGTCCCATATGGCAGGGACAGGGGAAGTATAGCAATCAGCCCCAGCATTTT.

The rearrangement uses TRBV9 and TRBJ1-6; unclear D gene. Germline CDR1 is SGDLS and CDR2 is YYNGEE. V lost 0 bases and J lost 10, with 11 bases in between. CDR3 length: 14 amino acids. CDR3 sequence reads: CASSVGAGGSPLHF. For the CDR3, the DNA is TGTGCCAGCAGCGTAGGGGCAGGTGGGTCACCCCTCCACTTT.

The genes are TRBV5-4 and TRBJ2-2; possibly TRBD1 for D (6 bases). V lost 4 bases and J 6 bases, leaving 10 bases between the germline ends. This CDR3 comprises 13 residues. Germline assignment: CDR1 SGHNT and CDR2 YYREEE (reference sequence). DNA for the CDR3: TGTGCCAGCAGCCCAGGGGCGGCCGGGGAGCTGTTTTTT. It encodes CASSPGAAGELFF.

The sample holds a few counts of this clone. The chain combines TRBV2 with TRBJ2-1; D is unresolved. V was trimmed by 8 bases and J by 6 bases, leaving 8 bases between them. The germline CDR1 and CDR2 sequences are SNHLY and FYNNEI. This CDR3 spans 11 amino acids. The CDR3 spells CASCAGNEQFF. As DNA, the CDR3 is TGTGCCAGCTGCGCCGGCAATGAGCAGTTCTTC.

This sequence joins TRBV30 and TRBJ2-7; tentatively, D is TRBD2 (6 bases). There are 13 residues in the CDR3. CDR1 is GTSNPN, CDR2 SVGIG, per germline (reference sequence). The V and J ends lost 4 bases and 0 bases respectively, with 10 bases between them. CDR3 loop: CAWNRGGSYEQYF. The CDR3 region has the DNA TGTGCCTGGAATCGGGGAGGCTCCTACGAGCAGTACTTC.

This sequence joins TRBV6-5 and TRBJ1-2; TRBD1 might be the D (6 bases). Trimming took off 7 bases at V and 4 bases at J, with 10 bases between the two ends. CDR1 and CDR2 from the germline V gene are MNHEY and SVGAGI. The CDR3 contains 12 residues. CDR3 sequence: CASTQGTYGYTF. CDR3 nucleotides: TGTGCCAGCACCCAGGGGACCTATGGCTACACCTTC.

The V and J genes are TRBV5-1 and TRBJ2-3; maybe TRBD2 (6 bases). CDR3 length: 14 amino acids. The V gene's germline CDR1 is SGHRS and CDR2 YFSETQ. The V and J ends lost 4 bases and 4 bases respectively, with 13 bases between them. CDR3 sequence: CASSPDPSADTQYF. The CDR3 region has the DNA TGCGCCAGCAGCCCGGACCCTAGCGCAGATACGCAGTATTTT.

The rearrangement links TRBV9 to TRBJ2-3, with D perhaps matching TRBD2 (5 bases). The V end lost 4 bases, the J end lost 1 base, and 22 bases lay between the germline ends. Germline-derived CDR1 and CDR2 are SGDLS and YYNGEE. This CDR3 has 18 amino acids. The CDR3 DNA sequence: TGTGCCAGCAGCCCGAGCCCCACTAGTACAGCGGGCACAGATACGCAGTATTTT. Encoded protein: CASSPSPTSTAGTDTQYF. Full variable domain (rest looked up from reference TRBV9 and TRBJ2-3): DSGVTQTPKHLITATGQRVTLRCSPRSGDLSVYWYQQSLDQGLQFLIQYYNGEERAKGNILERFSAQQFPDLHSELNLSSLELGDSALYFCASSPSPTSTAGTDTQYFGPGTRLTVL.